This TCR beta chain was identified during a study of cytomegalovirus exposure and HLA in healthy donors. Study observations and caveats: TRBV6-2, TRBV6-3 and some other V segments were unresolvable in 87-base-pair reads.

This CDR3 has 13 residues. The trim removed 5 bases at V and 8 bases at J, leaving 7 bases unmatched. Per germline, CDR1 MNHEY and CDR2 SVGAGI. Primers included in the PCR were 60 Vbeta and 13 Jbeta primers. Source study methods: Unique TCR beta chains totaled about 78 million in a later count, with roughly 11 million of them shared. The repertoire was sequenced with immunoSEQ multiplex PCR; TCRdb's copy has only in-frame clones and lacks some. V and J calls and clone size are those listed in that table; D and trimming were worked out from the DNA. The profile shows 140,000 or so clones, less than 10% of them singletons. As concerns this clone: The antigen is unknown.

The rearrangement links TRBV6-5 to TRBJ2-3; 7 bases map to TRBD2. The TCR originated in a male donor in good health and CMV-seronegative. Material for sequencing was PBMCs. In DNA, the CDR3 is TGTGCCAGCAGTAGCGGGACTTTTGGTACGCAGTATTTT. This gives the protein CASSSGTFGTQYF.